A selection of T cell receptor beta chains follows, all from one sample in a study of blood T cell repertoires in COVID-19. The protocol was immunoSEQ multiplex PCR, while the TCRdb copy is restricted to in-frame clones and leaves out a portion. The sample shows about 35,000 clones, 82% of them seen only once. The sample comprised peripheral blood. The origin of the receptors is a man of 80 years or more with active or convalescent COVID-19. CDR3s include the opening cysteine and the closing phenylalanine or tryptophan. The D gene is left open where the match is weak. The size of a clone is reported for some rows only, either as once, few or many, or as a class for expanded clones.

clone size	D gene	J gene	V gene	CDR3 protein	CDR3 DNA
NA	TRBD1	TRBJ2-6	TRBV28	CASSFVTGRANVLTF	TGTGCCAGCAGTTTTGTGACAGGGAGGGCCAACGTCCTGACTTTC
NA	NA	TRBJ2-7	TRBV12-3/TRBV12-4	CASSLRGEQYF	TGTGCCAGCAGTCTCCGGGGAGAGCAGTACTTC
NA	TRBD2	TRBJ2-7	TRBV28	CASSPRTSLSYEQYF	TGTGCCAGCAGCCCCCGGACTAGCCTCTCCTACGAGCAGTACTTC
NA	TRBD1	TRBJ2-3	TRBV7-9	CASSNRQGKQYF	TGTGCCAGCAGCAACCGACAGGGAAAGCAGTATTTT
NA	TRBD1	TRBJ2-7	TRBV6-6	CASSYDRGLSYEQYF	TGTGCCAGCAGTTACGACAGGGGCTTATCCTACGAGCAGTACTTC
NA	NA	TRBJ2-5	TRBV2	CASSADMRQETQYF	TGTGCCAGCAGTGCGGACATGCGGCAAGAGACCCAGTACTTC
NA	TRBD2	TRBJ2-7	TRBV4-2	CASSPGDREDYEQYF	TGTGCCAGCTCCCCGGGGGACCGGGAGGACTACGAGCAGTACTTC
NA	NA	TRBJ1-4	TRBV7-9	CASSSRGGFNDEKLFF	TGTGCCAGCAGCTCCCGGGGAGGGTTCAATGATGAAAAACTGTTTTTT
NA	TRBD1	TRBJ2-6	TRBV28	CASRPTPGQGANVLTF	TGTGCCAGCAGACCCACCCCGGGACAGGGGGCCAACGTCCTGACTTTC
NA	NA	TRBJ1-3	TRBV6-5	CASSYSGNSGNTIYF	TGTGCCAGCAGTTACTCGGGCAACTCTGGAAACACCATATATTTT
NA	TRBD2	TRBJ2-2	TRBV7-8	CASSLVLAGGSGELFF	TGTGCCAGCAGCTTAGTTCTAGCGGGAGGGAGCGGGGAGCTGTTTTTT
NA	TRBD1	TRBJ1-1	TRBV11-1	CASTRDRGNTEAFF	TGTGCCAGCACCCGGGACAGGGGCAACACTGAAGCTTTCTTT
NA	NA	TRBJ2-3	TRBV9	CASSEEGQRTDTQYF	TGTGCCAGCAGCGAGGAGGGACAGCGCACAGATACGCAGTATTTT
NA	NA	TRBJ1-1	TRBV5-1	CASSFNRNTEAFF	TGCGCCAGCAGCTTCAACAGGAACACTGAAGCTTTCTTT
NA	TRBD2	TRBJ2-1	TRBV28	CASSLPTSGRAKNEQFF	TGTGCCAGCAGTCTTCCGACTAGCGGGAGGGCCAAGAATGAGCAGTTCTTC
NA	TRBD2	TRBJ2-7	TRBV30	CAWSRLPAGVSEQYF	TGTGCCTGGAGTAGGCTGCCAGCGGGAGTTAGCGAGCAGTACTTC
NA	NA	TRBJ2-7	TRBV12-3/TRBV12-4	CASSRQALGEQYF	TGTGCCAGCAGTCGACAGGCCCTTGGGGAGCAGTACTTC
NA	TRBD1	TRBJ1-2	TRBV7-9	CASSLPRDRFTNYGYTF	TGTGCCAGCAGCTTACCCAGGGACAGATTTACTAACTATGGCTACACCTTC
NA	NA	TRBJ2-1	TRBV24-1	CATSGRAFEQFF	TGTGCCACCAGTGGCCGCGCATTTGAGCAGTTCTTC
NA	TRBD1	TRBJ2-7	TRBV3-1/TRBV3-2	CASSLQGADDEQYF	TGTGCCAGCAGCCTACAGGGGGCCGACGACGAGCAGTACTTC
once	TRBD1	TRBJ2-5	TRBV5-5	CASSFRQGDETQYF	TGTGCCAGCAGCTTCAGGCAGGGGGACGAGACCCAGTACTTC
NA	TRBD2	TRBJ2-3	TRBV19	CASSMSGLAGGTSTDTQYF	TGTGCCAGTAGTATGTCGGGACTAGCGGGAGGGACTAGCACAGATACGCAGTATTTT
once	NA	TRBJ2-5	TRBV15	CATSSEETQYF	TGTGCCACCAGCAGCGAGGAGACCCAGTACTTC
NA	TRBD1	TRBJ1-2	TRBV5-1	CASSLPGQGSGYTF	TGCGCCAGCAGCCTCCCCGGACAGGGATCTGGCTACACCTTC
once	NA	TRBJ2-1	TRBV25-1	CASSESWAQFF	TGTGCCAGCAGTGAATCGTGGGCCCAGTTCTTC
NA	NA	TRBJ2-1	TRBV11-3	CASSSNERNSYNEQFF	TGTGCCAGCAGCTCTAACGAGCGGAACTCCTACAATGAGCAGTTCTTC
NA	TRBD1	TRBJ2-4	TRBV18	CASSPQGQGIKNIQYF	TGTGCCAGCTCACCACAAGGACAGGGGATCAAAAACATTCAGTACTTC
once	NA	TRBJ1-2	TRBV6-2/TRBV6-3	CASSLDSYGYTF	TGTGCCAGCAGTTTAGACAGCTATGGCTACACCTTC
NA	NA	TRBJ2-2	TRBV6-1	CASSEGVGPELFF	TGTGCCAGCAGTGAAGGAGTTGGGCCGGAGCTGTTTTTT
NA	TRBD1	TRBJ2-3	TRBV4-1	CASSQEGAVRGTDTQYF	TGCGCCAGCAGCCAAGAAGGTGCTGTCAGGGGGACAGATACGCAGTATTTT
NA	NA	TRBJ1-2	TRBV29-1	CSVESGEFYGYTF	TGCAGCGTTGAGTCAGGCGAATTCTATGGCTACACCTTC
NA	TRBD2	TRBJ2-7	TRBV7-8	CASSVTSGGSYEQYF	TGTGCCAGCAGCGTTACTAGCGGCGGCTCCTACGAGCAGTACTTC
NA	NA	TRBJ2-5	TRBV19	CASTQRSSASGETQYF	TGTGCCAGTACTCAACGGTCTAGCGCGTCCGGGGAGACCCAGTACTTC
NA	TRBD2	TRBJ2-1	TRBV18	CASSPVAGAYNEQFF	TGTGCCAGCTCACCGGTAGCGGGAGCCTACAATGAGCAGTTCTTC
NA	TRBD2	TRBJ2-3	TRBV11-1	CASRRTSGRTDTQYF	TGTGCCAGCAGACGGACTAGCGGGAGAACGGATACGCAGTATTTT
NA	TRBD1	TRBJ2-2	TRBV30	CAWSLGTGITGELFF	TGTGCCTGGAGTCTGGGGACAGGGATCACCGGGGAGCTGTTTTTT
NA	NA	TRBJ2-6	TRBV27	CASSRVTGANVLTF	TGTGCCAGCAGCAGGGTCACAGGGGCCAACGTCCTGACTTTC
NA	TRBD1	TRBJ1-2	TRBV10-3	CAISTGQGNFGYTF	TGTGCCATCAGCACAGGACAGGGGAACTTTGGCTACACCTTC
NA	TRBD1	TRBJ2-1	TRBV7-2	CASNEHAGQGGNEQFF	TGTGCCAGCAACGAACACGCGGGACAGGGGGGCAATGAGCAGTTCTTC
NA	TRBD2	TRBJ2-1	TRBV6-4	CASSAGAGGTHEQFF	TGTGCCAGCAGTGCCGGGGCGGGGGGTACACATGAGCAGTTCTTC
few	TRBD1	TRBJ2-5	TRBV13	CASSSPTGQPQETQYF	TGTGCCAGCAGCTCCCCGACGGGACAGCCACAAGAGACCCAGTACTTC
NA	NA	TRBJ2-4	TRBV6-1	CASSELFEGSSKNIQYF	TGTGCCAGCAGTGAATTATTCGAGGGCTCGTCCAAAAACATTCAGTACTTC
NA	NA	TRBJ2-6	TRBV7-6	CASSPGQPGANVLTF	TGTGCCAGCAGCCCCGGACAACCTGGGGCCAACGTCCTGACTTTC
NA	NA	TRBJ2-5	TRBV27	CVTRATGKETQYF	TGTGTCACGCGGGCCACGGGAAAAGAGACCCAGTACTTC
NA	NA	TRBJ1-5	TRBV18	CASSVGAGFDQPQHF	TGTGCCAGCTCTGTTGGGGCAGGGTTTGATCAGCCCCAGCATTTT
NA	TRBD2	TRBJ2-1	TRBV9	CASSVTSGTYNEQFF	TGTGCCAGCAGCGTAACTAGCGGGACATACAATGAGCAGTTCTTC
once	NA	TRBJ2-7	TRBV11-2	CASSAGRGGKQQYF	TGTGCCAGCAGCGCGGGGCGAGGCGGGAAACAGCAGTACTTC
NA	NA	TRBJ2-3	TRBV25-1	CASSRLPDTQYF	TGTGCCAGCAGCCGACTCCCAGATACGCAGTATTTT
NA	NA	TRBJ2-3	TRBV9	CASSPPTGTDTQYF	TGTGCCAGCAGCCCCCCCACAGGGACAGATACGCAGTATTTT
NA	NA	TRBJ2-1	TRBV6-1	CASSEGAVYNEQFF	TGTGCCAGCAGTGAAGGGGCAGTCTACAATGAGCAGTTCTTC
NA	NA	TRBJ2-3	TRBV7-9	CASSESGLSTTSTDTQYF	TGTGCCAGCAGCGAAAGCGGGCTATCGACCACTAGCACAGATACGCAGTATTTT
once	TRBD1	TRBJ1-1	TRBV29-1	CSVTGALPNTEAFF	TGCAGCGTTACAGGGGCACTACCCAACACTGAAGCTTTCTTT
few	NA	TRBJ1-2	TRBV28	CATNEVGGYTF	TGTGCCACCAACGAGGTTGGTGGCTACACCTTC
NA	NA	TRBJ2-7	TRBV6-2/TRBV6-3	CASSYGLPSYEQYF	TGTGCCAGCAGTTATGGCCTCCCCTCCTACGAGCAGTACTTC
NA	NA	TRBJ2-5	TRBV19	CASSIDSRGGETQYF	TGTGCCAGTAGTATCGACTCTAGAGGAGGTGAGACCCAGTACTTC
NA	TRBD1	TRBJ2-1	TRBV6-5	CASSYGTGGADEQFF	TGTGCCAGCAGTTACGGGACAGGGGGAGCGGATGAGCAGTTCTTC
NA	TRBD1	TRBJ1-1	TRBV7-6	CASSLVQGDTEAFF	TGTGCCAGCAGCTTAGTTCAGGGGGACACTGAAGCTTTCTTT
NA	TRBD2	TRBJ2-3	TRBV4-1	CASSHPGGTSGSIGIGTDTQYF	TGCGCCAGCAGCCACCCGGGGGGGACTAGCGGGAGTATAGGGATTGGCACAGATACGCAGTATTTT
NA	NA	TRBJ2-1	TRBV28	CASSSYTGPMQYEQFF	TGTGCCAGCAGTTCCTACACGGGTCCAATGCAGTATGAGCAGTTCTTC
NA	TRBD1	TRBJ1-2	TRBV11-3	CASSLTGGSIGYTF	TGTGCCAGCAGCTTAACAGGGGGGTCTATCGGCTACACCTTC